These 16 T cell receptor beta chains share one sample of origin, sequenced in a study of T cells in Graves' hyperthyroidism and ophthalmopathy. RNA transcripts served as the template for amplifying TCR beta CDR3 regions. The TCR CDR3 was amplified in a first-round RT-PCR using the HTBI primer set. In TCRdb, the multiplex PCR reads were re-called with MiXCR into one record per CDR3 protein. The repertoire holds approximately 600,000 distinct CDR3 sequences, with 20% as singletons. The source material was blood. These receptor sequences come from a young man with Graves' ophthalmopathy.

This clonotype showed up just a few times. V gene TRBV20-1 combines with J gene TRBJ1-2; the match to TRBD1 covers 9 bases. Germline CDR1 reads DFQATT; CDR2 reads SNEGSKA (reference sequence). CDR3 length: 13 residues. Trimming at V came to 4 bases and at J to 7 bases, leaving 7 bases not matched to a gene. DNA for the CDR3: TGCAGTGCTAACCCCGGGACAGGGTTTGGCTACACCTTC. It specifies CSANPGTGFGYTF.

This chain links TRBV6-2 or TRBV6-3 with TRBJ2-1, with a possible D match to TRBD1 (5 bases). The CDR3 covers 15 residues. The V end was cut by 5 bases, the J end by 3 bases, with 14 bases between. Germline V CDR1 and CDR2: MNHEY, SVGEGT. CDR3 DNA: TGTGCCAGCAGTGACAGACTTTTCGTCTACAATGAGCAGTTCTTC. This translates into CASSDRLFVYNEQFF.

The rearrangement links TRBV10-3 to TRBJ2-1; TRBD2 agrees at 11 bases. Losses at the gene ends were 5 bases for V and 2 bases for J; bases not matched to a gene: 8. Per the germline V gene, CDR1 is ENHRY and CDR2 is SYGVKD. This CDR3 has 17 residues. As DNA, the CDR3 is TGTGCCATCAGTCCCCGTAGCGGGAGGGCTACCTACAATGAGCAGTTCTTC. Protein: CAISPRSGRATYNEQFF.

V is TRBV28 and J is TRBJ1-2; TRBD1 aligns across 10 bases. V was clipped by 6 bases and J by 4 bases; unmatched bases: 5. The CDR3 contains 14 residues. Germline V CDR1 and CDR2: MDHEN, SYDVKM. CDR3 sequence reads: CASSGTGDPYGYTF. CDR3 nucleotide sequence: TGTGCCAGCAGCGGGACAGGGGATCCCTATGGCTACACCTTC.

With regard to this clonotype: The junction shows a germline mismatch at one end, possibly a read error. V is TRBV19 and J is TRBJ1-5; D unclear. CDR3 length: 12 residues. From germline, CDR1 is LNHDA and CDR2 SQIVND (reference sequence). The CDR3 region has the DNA TGTGCCAGTACGGAGAGCAATCAGCCCCGGCATTTT. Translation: CASTESNQPRHF.

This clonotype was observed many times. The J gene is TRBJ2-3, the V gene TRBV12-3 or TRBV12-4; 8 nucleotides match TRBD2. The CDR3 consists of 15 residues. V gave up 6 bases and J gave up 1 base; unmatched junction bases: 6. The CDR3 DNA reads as TGTGCCAGCAGGGCCCAAGCGGGAGGCACAGATACGCAGTATTTT. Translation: CASRAQAGGTDTQYF.

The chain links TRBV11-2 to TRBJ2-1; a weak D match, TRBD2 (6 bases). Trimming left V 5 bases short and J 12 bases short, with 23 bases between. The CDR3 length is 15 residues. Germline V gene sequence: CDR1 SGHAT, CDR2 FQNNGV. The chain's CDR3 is CASSLPGTPAYGQFF. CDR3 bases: TGTGCCAGCAGCCTCCCCGGGACTCCCGCCTATGGGCAGTTCTTC.

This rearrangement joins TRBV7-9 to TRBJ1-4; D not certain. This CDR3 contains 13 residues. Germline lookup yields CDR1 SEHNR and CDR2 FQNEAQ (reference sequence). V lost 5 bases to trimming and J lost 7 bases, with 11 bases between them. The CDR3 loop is CASSDSIGEKLFF. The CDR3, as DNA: TGTGCCAGCAGCGACTCGATAGGTGAAAAACTGTTTTTT.

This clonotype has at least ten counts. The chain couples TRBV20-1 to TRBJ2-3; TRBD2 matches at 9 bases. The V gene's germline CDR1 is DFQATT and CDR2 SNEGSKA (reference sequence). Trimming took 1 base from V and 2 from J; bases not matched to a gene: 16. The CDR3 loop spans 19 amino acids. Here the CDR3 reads CSARGTDFLAGEITDTQYF. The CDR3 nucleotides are TGCAGTGCTAGAGGGACAGACTTCTTAGCGGGAGAAATCACAGATACGCAGTATTTT.

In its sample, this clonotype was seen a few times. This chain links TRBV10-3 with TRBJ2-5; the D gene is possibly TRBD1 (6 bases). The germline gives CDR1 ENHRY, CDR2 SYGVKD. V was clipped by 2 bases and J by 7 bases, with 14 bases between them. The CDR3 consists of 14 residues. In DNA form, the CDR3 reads TGTGCCATCAGTGAGGGGGCAGGGGTTGGGACCCAGTACTTC. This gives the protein CAISEGAGVGTQYF.

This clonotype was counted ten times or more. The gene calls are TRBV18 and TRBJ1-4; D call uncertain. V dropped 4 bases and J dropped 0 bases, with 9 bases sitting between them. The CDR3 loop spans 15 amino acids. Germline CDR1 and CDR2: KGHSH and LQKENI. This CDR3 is CASSLIAATNEKLFF. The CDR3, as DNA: TGTGCCAGCTCACTGATAGCTGCAACTAATGAAAAACTGTTTTTT.

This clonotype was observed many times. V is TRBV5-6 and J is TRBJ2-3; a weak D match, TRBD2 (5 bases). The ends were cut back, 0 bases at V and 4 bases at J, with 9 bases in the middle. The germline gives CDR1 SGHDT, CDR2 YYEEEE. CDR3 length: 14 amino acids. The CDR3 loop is CASSLVRRADTQYF. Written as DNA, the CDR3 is TGTGCCAGCAGCTTGGTTCGGCGGGCAGATACGCAGTATTTT. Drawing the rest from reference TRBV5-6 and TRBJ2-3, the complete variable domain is DAGVTQSPTHLIKTRGQQVTLRCSPKSGHDTVSWYQQALGQGPQFIFQYYEEEERQRGNFPDRFSGHQFPNYSSELNVNALLLGDSALYLCASSLVRRADTQYFGPGTRLTVL.

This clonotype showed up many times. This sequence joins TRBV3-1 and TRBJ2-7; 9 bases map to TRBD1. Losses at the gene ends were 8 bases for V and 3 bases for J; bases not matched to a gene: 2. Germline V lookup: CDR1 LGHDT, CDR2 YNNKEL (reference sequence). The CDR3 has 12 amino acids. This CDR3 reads CASADRGYEQYF. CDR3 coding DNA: TGTGCCAGCGCGGACAGGGGCTACGAGCAGTACTTC.

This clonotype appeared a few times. The CDR3, as DNA: TGCAGTGCTAGGGGACAGGCTAACTACAATGAGCAGTTCTTC. Protein sequence: CSARGQANYNEQFF. This sequence joins TRBV20-1 and TRBJ2-1, with 8 bases fitting TRBD1. The CDR3 totals 14 residues. Germline V gene data show CDR1 as DFQATT and CDR2 as SNEGSKA (reference sequence). V shed 3 bases and J 3 bases; nucleotides not matched to a gene: 4.

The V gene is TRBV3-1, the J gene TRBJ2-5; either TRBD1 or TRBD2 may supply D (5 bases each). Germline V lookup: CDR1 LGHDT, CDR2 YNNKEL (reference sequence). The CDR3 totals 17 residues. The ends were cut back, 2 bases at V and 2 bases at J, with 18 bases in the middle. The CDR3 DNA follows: TGTGCCAGCAGCCAAAGCTGGCGAAGGGGCGGGCAAGAGACCCAGTACTTC. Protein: CASSQSWRRGGQETQYF.

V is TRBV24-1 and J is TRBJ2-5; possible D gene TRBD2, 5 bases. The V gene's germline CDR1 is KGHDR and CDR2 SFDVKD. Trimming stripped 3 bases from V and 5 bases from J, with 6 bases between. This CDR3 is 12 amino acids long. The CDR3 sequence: CATSDGGETQYF. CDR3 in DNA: TGTGCCACCAGTGATGGCGGGGAGACCCAGTACTTC.